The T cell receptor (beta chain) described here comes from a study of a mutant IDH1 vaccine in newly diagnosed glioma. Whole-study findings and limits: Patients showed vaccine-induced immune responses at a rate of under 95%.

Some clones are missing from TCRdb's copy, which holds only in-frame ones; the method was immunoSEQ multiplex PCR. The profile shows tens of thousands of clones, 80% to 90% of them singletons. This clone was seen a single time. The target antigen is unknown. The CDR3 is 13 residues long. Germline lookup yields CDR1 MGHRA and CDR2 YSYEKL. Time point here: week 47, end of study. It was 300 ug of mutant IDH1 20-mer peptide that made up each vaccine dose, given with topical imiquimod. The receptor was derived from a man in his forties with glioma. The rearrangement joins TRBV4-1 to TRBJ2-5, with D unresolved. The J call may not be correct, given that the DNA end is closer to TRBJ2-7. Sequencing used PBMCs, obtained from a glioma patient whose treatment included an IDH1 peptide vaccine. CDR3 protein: CASSHLGSYEQYF. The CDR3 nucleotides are TGCGCCAGCAGCCATCTAGGCTCCTACGAGCAGTACTTC.